This TCR beta chain comes out of a study of T cell repertoires in cytomegalovirus infection. This clonotype came up a few times. Its antigen is as yet unknown. TCRdb used MiXCR to reprocess the reads, holding one entry per CDR3 protein. The table records 450,000 to 600,000 distinct CDR3 sequences, approximately 11% of them present only once. Broader study findings: Cumulated frequencies of public TCR beta families served to identify carriers of CMV plus the relevant HLA. Ex vivo, HLA-C-restricted CMV-specific TCR beta clonotypes prevailed over the rest of the response.

Trimming removed 4 bases from V and 3 bases from J, with 12 bases in between. The CDR3 consists of 15 residues. The V call is TRBV12-3 or TRBV12-4, the J call TRBJ2-2, with D unresolved. The source is a human donor in good health (CMV status not recorded). Some clones in this sample may be carry-over from other donors' samples. The sequenced sample was PBMCs. CDR3 bases: TGTGCCAGCAGTTCCCGCTTACGATACACCGGGGAGCTGTTTTTT. It codes for CASSSRLRYTGELFF.